This T cell receptor (beta chain) derives from a study of cytomegalovirus exposure and HLA in healthy donors. Remarks on this clone: Its specificity is not known.

Study-wide results and caveats: Rare TCR sequences dominated, though some public TCRs recurred in many donors. Researchers counted 150 to 200 TCR beta chains as cytomegalovirus-associated. Common viral pathogens (according to a later analysis) appeared linked to several of the most significant clusters. TCR beta sequences numbering over 15,000 were associated with HLA alleles at 0.05 false discovery rate in a later analysis.

CDR1 is LNHDA and CDR2 is SQIVND in the germline V gene (reference sequence). V lost 8 bases, J lost 6 bases, and 10 bases stayed unmatched. The CDR3 is made up of 14 amino acids. In the PCR, 60 Vbeta and 13 Jbeta primers were used. Profiled with immunoSEQ multiplex PCR; TCRdb holds only in-frame clones, not every one. The repertoire includes about 170,000 clones, about 59% of them detected once, and less than 3% sits in the top ten. The sequenced material came from PBMCs. The receptor comes from a man aged 35 to 55 in good health and CMV-seronegative. J is TRBJ1-5 and V is TRBV19; the match to TRBD1 covers 7 bases. CDR3 sequence: CASSGTANAQPQHF. In DNA form, the CDR3 reads TGTGCCAGTTCGGGGACAGCGAATGCTCAGCCCCAGCATTTT.